This T cell receptor (beta chain) was sequenced during a study of blood T cell repertoires in COVID-19. Study-level background: Material from acute and convalescent COVID-19 was sourced from the United States, Italy and Spain. From T cells, B-cell-depleted T cells, or PBMCs came the material, which was cDNA or gDNA.

The authors' processing: Reference gene primer amplification yielded estimated nucleated cell counts. Repertoires were generated with immunoSEQ multiplex PCR, while TCRdb's copy carries only in-frame clones and drops some. Clone size and the V and J calls come from that table; the DNA yielded D and trimming. The table records about 180,000 clones, about 85% of them present only once. The sequenced material came from peripheral blood. This TCR was sampled from a woman at least 80 years old with acute or convalescent COVID-19.

The CDR3 here is CSASPNYGYTF. DNA for the CDR3: TGCAGTGCTAGCCCAAACTATGGCTACACCTTC. The chain has TRBV20-1 and TRBJ1-2; D not certain. The CDR3 is 11 amino acids. Trimming cost V 3 bases and J 2 bases, with 4 bases left between them. CDR1 is DFQATT, CDR2 SNEGSKA, per germline (reference sequence).